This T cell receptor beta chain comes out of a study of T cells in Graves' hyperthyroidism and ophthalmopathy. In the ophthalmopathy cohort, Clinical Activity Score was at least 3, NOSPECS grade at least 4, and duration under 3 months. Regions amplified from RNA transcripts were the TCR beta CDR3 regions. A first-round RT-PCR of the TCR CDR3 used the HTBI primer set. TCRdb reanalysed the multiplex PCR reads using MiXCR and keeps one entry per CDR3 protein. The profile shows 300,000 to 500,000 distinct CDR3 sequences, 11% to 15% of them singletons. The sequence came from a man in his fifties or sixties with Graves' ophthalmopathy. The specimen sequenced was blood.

DNA of the CDR3: TGTGCCAGCAGCCGAGCCTTTGGGGCCAACGTCCTGACTTTC. This codes for CASSRAFGANVLTF. The rearrangement joins TRBV7-9 to TRBJ2-6; D not certain. Trimming removed 5 bases from V and 3 bases from J, with 8 bases in between. Per germline, CDR1 SEHNR and CDR2 FQNEAQ (reference sequence). This CDR3 is 14 amino acids long.